The rows below give T cell receptor beta chains drawn from one sample of a study of blood T cell repertoires in COVID-19. Libraries were prepared by immunoSEQ multiplex PCR; TCRdb keeps only in-frame clonotypes and omits some of them. The sample has about 250,000 clones, 88% seen once. Specimen: PBMCs or T cells enriched from blood (not recorded which). Receptors were obtained from a woman aged 50 to 65 who had recovered from COVID-19. CDR3s leave out the opening cysteine and the closing phenylalanine or tryptophan. Each record gives: V gene, clone size, J gene, CDR3 length, CDR3 protein. Part of the rows lack a size; the others show once, few, many or a class for expanded clones.

V gene: TRBV27
clone size: .
J gene: TRBJ1-5
CDR3 length: 15
CDR3 protein: ASSLGQGALGNQPQH

V gene: TRBV19
clone size: .
J gene: TRBJ2-1
CDR3 length: 12
CDR3 protein: ASNAGDARYEQF

V gene: TRBV7-2
clone size: .
J gene: TRBJ1-6
CDR3 length: 14
CDR3 protein: ASSPKLRRGNSPLH

V gene: TRBV6-5
clone size: .
J gene: TRBJ2-6
CDR3 length: 12
CDR3 protein: ASTPQAGANVLT

V gene: TRBV28
clone size: .
J gene: TRBJ1-2
CDR3 length: 13
CDR3 protein: ASSSNPGQGGGYT

V gene: TRBV24-1
clone size: .
J gene: TRBJ2-3
CDR3 length: 13
CDR3 protein: ATSGGQGASDTQY

V gene: TRBV19
clone size: .
J gene: TRBJ1-1
CDR3 length: 11
CDR3 protein: ASSIAGLTEAF

V gene: TRBV19
clone size: few
J gene: TRBJ1-6
CDR3 length: 10
CDR3 protein: ASTRSNSPLH

V gene: TRBV5-6
clone size: .
J gene: TRBJ2-1
CDR3 length: 11
CDR3 protein: ASSLELAGAGF

V gene: TRBV4-3
clone size: .
J gene: TRBJ1-5
CDR3 length: 12
CDR3 protein: ASSREFGNQPQH

V gene: TRBV7-6
clone size: .
J gene: TRBJ1-4
CDR3 length: 13
CDR3 protein: ASSRGQGVNEKLF

V gene: TRBV4-1
clone size: .
J gene: TRBJ2-2
CDR3 length: 14
CDR3 protein: ASSQVLARNTGELF

V gene: TRBV7-6
clone size: .
J gene: TRBJ2-7
CDR3 length: 14
CDR3 protein: ASSLSPWRGSYEQY

V gene: TRBV27
clone size: .
J gene: TRBJ2-6
CDR3 length: 15
CDR3 protein: ASSLGTGGSGANVLT

V gene: TRBV7-8
clone size: .
J gene: TRBJ1-2
CDR3 length: 13
CDR3 protein: ASSLDSGAHYGYT

V gene: TRBV5-1
clone size: .
J gene: TRBJ1-3
CDR3 length: 12
CDR3 protein: ASSTGSTGNTIY

V gene: TRBV5-6
clone size: .
J gene: TRBJ2-4
CDR3 length: 13
CDR3 protein: ASSLGVGAKNIQY

V gene: TRBV6-6
clone size: few
J gene: TRBJ2-1
CDR3 length: 18
CDR3 protein: ASSPGTSGRISPGHNEQF

V gene: TRBV28
clone size: .
J gene: TRBJ2-3
CDR3 length: 13
CDR3 protein: ASTSPRGGSDTQY

V gene: TRBV10-3
clone size: .
J gene: TRBJ2-3
CDR3 length: 14
CDR3 protein: AISSTTSASGGTQY

V gene: TRBV11-3
clone size: .
J gene: TRBJ1-1
CDR3 length: 12
CDR3 protein: ASSSGGKNTEAF

V gene: TRBV28
clone size: once
J gene: TRBJ2-7
CDR3 length: 11
CDR3 protein: ASEGLAGVEQY

V gene: TRBV12-3/TRBV12-4
clone size: .
J gene: TRBJ2-7
CDR3 length: 11
CDR3 protein: ASSSQGPYEQY

V gene: TRBV11-3
clone size: .
J gene: TRBJ2-3
CDR3 length: 14
CDR3 protein: ASSLGAGGPTDTQY

V gene: TRBV7-2
clone size: .
J gene: TRBJ2-7
CDR3 length: 12
CDR3 protein: ASRSGTGGGEQY

V gene: TRBV7-2
clone size: .
J gene: TRBJ2-1
CDR3 length: 12
CDR3 protein: ASSPDRSYNEQF

V gene: TRBV19
clone size: .
J gene: TRBJ1-1
CDR3 length: 13
CDR3 protein: ASSWLTPKNTEAF

V gene: TRBV6-1
clone size: .
J gene: TRBJ1-2
CDR3 length: 11
CDR3 protein: ASSERTGSGYT

V gene: TRBV6-5
clone size: .
J gene: TRBJ1-1
CDR3 length: 12
CDR3 protein: ASRGQGGNTEAF

V gene: TRBV11-2
clone size: .
J gene: TRBJ2-5
CDR3 length: 12
CDR3 protein: ASSPTGLEETQY

V gene: TRBV7-2
clone size: .
J gene: TRBJ2-7
CDR3 length: 13
CDR3 protein: ASSLRQGASHEQY

V gene: TRBV28
clone size: once
J gene: TRBJ1-1
CDR3 length: 10
CDR3 protein: ASSLRGTEAF

V gene: TRBV24-1
clone size: .
J gene: TRBJ2-5
CDR3 length: 13
CDR3 protein: ATSDRRRGQETQY

V gene: TRBV24-1
clone size: .
J gene: TRBJ2-1
CDR3 length: 16
CDR3 protein: ATISPGASGNPYNEQF

V gene: TRBV6-5
clone size: once
J gene: TRBJ1-1
CDR3 length: 11
CDR3 protein: ASTTGPNTEAF

V gene: TRBV7-3
clone size: .
J gene: TRBJ2-7
CDR3 length: 12
CDR3 protein: ASSRSGGNYEQY

V gene: TRBV24-1
clone size: few
J gene: TRBJ1-5
CDR3 length: 13
CDR3 protein: ATSPRGGGNQPQH

V gene: TRBV6-2/TRBV6-3
clone size: few
J gene: TRBJ1-1
CDR3 length: 15
CDR3 protein: ASSYRLVKLMNTEAF

V gene: TRBV7-3
clone size: .
J gene: TRBJ2-5
CDR3 length: 11
CDR3 protein: ASSFGAQETQY

V gene: TRBV5-4
clone size: .
J gene: TRBJ2-1
CDR3 length: 15
CDR3 protein: ASSLGGLAASYNEQF

V gene: TRBV27
clone size: .
J gene: TRBJ1-6
CDR3 length: 11
CDR3 protein: ASKRDRVGPLH

V gene: TRBV4-3
clone size: .
J gene: TRBJ1-2
CDR3 length: 11
CDR3 protein: ASSQGAGGGYT

V gene: TRBV7-2
clone size: .
J gene: TRBJ1-2
CDR3 length: 12
CDR3 protein: ASSRIQQGYGYT

V gene: TRBV21-1
clone size: .
J gene: TRBJ2-7
CDR3 length: 12
CDR3 protein: ASSNRKSSYEQY

V gene: TRBV29-1
clone size: .
J gene: TRBJ1-1
CDR3 length: 11
CDR3 protein: SASGDMNTEAF

V gene: TRBV7-3
clone size: .
J gene: TRBJ1-2
CDR3 length: 15
CDR3 protein: ASSLTGGSGTNYGYT

V gene: TRBV7-9
clone size: few
J gene: TRBJ1-3
CDR3 length: 16
CDR3 protein: ASSLAGGRGLSGNTIY

V gene: TRBV28
clone size: .
J gene: TRBJ1-2
CDR3 length: 12
CDR3 protein: ASSSDSATYGYT

V gene: TRBV13
clone size: .
J gene: TRBJ2-7
CDR3 length: 14
CDR3 protein: ASSIGPGVGGGEQY